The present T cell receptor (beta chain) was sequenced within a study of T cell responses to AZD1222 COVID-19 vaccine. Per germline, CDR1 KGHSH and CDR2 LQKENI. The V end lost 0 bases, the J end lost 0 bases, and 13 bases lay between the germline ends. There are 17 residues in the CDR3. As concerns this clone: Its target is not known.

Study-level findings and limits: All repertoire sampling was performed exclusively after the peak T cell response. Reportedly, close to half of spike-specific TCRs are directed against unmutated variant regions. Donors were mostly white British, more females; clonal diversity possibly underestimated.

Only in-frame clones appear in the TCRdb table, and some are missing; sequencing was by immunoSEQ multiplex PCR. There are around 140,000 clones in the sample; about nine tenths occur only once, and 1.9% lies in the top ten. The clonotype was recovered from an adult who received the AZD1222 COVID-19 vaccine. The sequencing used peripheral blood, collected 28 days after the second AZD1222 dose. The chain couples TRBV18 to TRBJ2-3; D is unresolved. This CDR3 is CASSPPLITPSTDTQYF. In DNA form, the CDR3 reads TGTGCCAGCTCACCACCTTTGATCACACCTAGCACAGATACGCAGTATTTT.